The clone carrying this T cell receptor beta chain qualifies as medium-sized. The data were obtained in a study of molecular identifiers for immune sequencing clone quantification. Naive CD8 T cells, phenotype CD8+CD4-CCR7+CD45RA+, were sorted. TCRdb processed the PCR reads anew with MiXCR; each CDR3 protein has one entry. The sample yields 8,500 to 11,000 distinct CDR3 sequences, around a fifth seen once. Germline V gene sequence: CDR1 MNHEY, CDR2 SVGAGI. The CDR3 runs to 12 residues. The V end was cut by 2 bases, the J end by 9 bases, with 8 bases between. What was sequenced was naive CD8+ T cells from blood, with Jurkat cell RNA spiked in. Subset here: FACS-sorted CD8+CD4-CCR7+CD45RA+ naive T cells. This clonotype was sampled from a human donor in good health. Some libraries in this study had Jurkat cell RNA spiked in. The chain has TRBV6-5 and TRBJ2-1; possibly TRBD2 for D (6 bases). CDR3 DNA sequence: TGTGCCAGCAGTTACGGCGGGGTTGAGCAGTTCTTC. This codes for CASSYGGVEQFF.